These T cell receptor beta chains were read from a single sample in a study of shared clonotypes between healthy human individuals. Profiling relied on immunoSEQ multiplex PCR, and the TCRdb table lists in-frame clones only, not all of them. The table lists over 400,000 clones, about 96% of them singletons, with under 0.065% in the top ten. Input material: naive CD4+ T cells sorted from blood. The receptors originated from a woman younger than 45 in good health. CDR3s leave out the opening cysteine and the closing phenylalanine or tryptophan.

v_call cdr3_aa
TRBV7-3 ASSLTSTGELF
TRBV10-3 AISEGGSSYNEQF
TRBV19 ASSPPGLAGYEQY
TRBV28 ASSLPRAEGFHEQY
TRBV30 AWSVGRRRGGFGNTIY
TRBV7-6 ASSLESGQSYEQY
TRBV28 ASSLRETQY
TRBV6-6 ASSYSDPPGSCF
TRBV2 ASTERTGRSGANVLT
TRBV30 AWSVIGNSPLH
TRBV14 ASSTPGLPSYEQY
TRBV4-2 ASSQAGTGDNEQY
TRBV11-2 AITSGATNEQF
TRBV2 ASIGWYQETQY
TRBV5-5 ASRLTGVISSYEQY
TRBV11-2 ASSTQRETYEQY
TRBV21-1 ASSYRDRAQETQY
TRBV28 ASISVGGRYEQY
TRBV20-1 SARNTEAF
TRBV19 ASSRESSYEQY
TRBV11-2 ASSQSTSGAETQY
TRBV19 ASSIGGDSNQPQH
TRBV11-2 ASSLQGESTEAF
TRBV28 ASRSTGGGDTQY
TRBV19 ASSPWTSGRSSSYNEQF
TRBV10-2 ASSESGGNQPQH
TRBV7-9 ASSLGGDESYGYT
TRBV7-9 ASSSQGANYGYT
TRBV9 ASSDRASPYEQY